This record concerns one T cell receptor (beta chain) sequence. This specimen belongs to a study of shared T cell receptors in the human thymus. Measured with immunoSEQ multiplex PCR; TCRdb has only the in-frame clones, and not every one. Of roughly 550,000 clones listed, more than 75% are singletons. Germline V gene sequence: CDR1 LGHNA, CDR2 YNFKEQ. V gave up 1 base and J gave up 6 bases; unmatched junction bases: 8. CDR3 length: 15 residues. This sample was shared with a second study, whose subject was human thymus T cells. That source adds: As related research reported, thymic repertoires overlapped highly among unrelated individuals.

The gene calls are TRBV4-2 and TRBJ2-7; 8 positions agree with TRBD2. This receptor was taken from a boy less than two years old with a congenital heart defect. Sample: thymocytes. CDR3 bases: TGTGCCAGCAGCCAAGTCCAGCGGGAGTACCTCGAGCAGTACTTC. Residues: CASSQVQREYLEQYF.